These 20 T cell receptor beta chains came from one sample sequenced in a study of cytomegalovirus exposure and HLA in healthy donors (dated by TCRdb to about 2017). The library came from the immunoSEQ multiplex PCR assay. For the multiplex PCR, a mixture combining 60 forward primers for TCR Vbeta segments and 13 reverse primers for TCR Jbeta segments was used. Entries here come from immuneACCESS through TCRdb and include only in-frame sequences with V and J called. Some clones fail to appear in such tables; in the studies checked, an unresolved V gene covers under half of the shortfall, and the cause of the remainder is unknown. The sample includes 76,000 or so clones, with around 70% observed a single time. The biggest ten clones account for 15% to 20% of the sample. The sequencing sample was made of PBMCs. The receptors shown here come from a woman aged 40 to 49 in good health and CMV-seropositive.

This rearrangement joins TRBV30 to TRBJ2-5; TRBD1 agrees at 7 bases. V lost 1 base to trimming and J lost 7 bases; unmatched junction nucleotides: 3. This CDR3 is built from 12 residues. CDR1 and CDR2 (germline): GTSNPN, SVGIG (reference sequence). The CDR3 here is CAWSADRATQYF. In nucleotides, the CDR3 is TGTGCCTGGAGTGCCGACAGGGCGACCCAGTACTTC.

The CDR3 loop reads CASSVLPQGSSGNTIYF. The CDR3 coding sequence is TGTGCCAGCAGCGTTCTTCCCCAGGGGAGCTCTGGAAACACCATATATTTT. The chain has TRBV9 and TRBJ1-3, with a tentative D call TRBD1 (6 bases). The CDR3 sequence is 17 residues long. Germline V gene sequence: CDR1 SGDLS, CDR2 YYNGEE. The ends were cut back, 2 bases at V and 0 bases at J, with 15 bases in the middle. Complete variable domain (other parts from reference TRBV9 and TRBJ1-3): DSGVTQTPKHLITATGQRVTLRCSPRSGDLSVYWYQQSLDQGLQFLIQYYNGEERAKGNILERFSAQQFPDLHSELNLSSLELGDSALYFCASSVLPQGSSGNTIYFGEGSWLTVV.

The CDR3 nucleotides read TGCGCCAGCAGCCAAGAATCGGCAGGGTACGAAAAACTGTTTTTT. This codes for CASSQESAGYEKLFF. V and J are TRBV4-3 and TRBJ1-4, with D perhaps matching TRBD1 (5 bases). The CDR3 loop spans 15 amino acids. The germline CDR1 and CDR2 sequences are LGHNA and YSLEER. V shed 0 bases and J shed 8 bases, with 13 bases lying between them.

The chain carries TRBV4-2 and TRBJ2-5, with 10 bases fitting TRBD2. The CDR3 length is 19 residues. CDR1 LGHNA and CDR2 YNFKEQ come from the germline V gene. The V gene end was trimmed by 0 bases and the J gene end by 2 bases; junction bases not matched to a gene: 12. The CDR3 DNA reads as TGTGCCAGCAGCCAAGATTCGGTAGCGGGGGGACCCAGACAAGAGACCCAGTACTTC. Translated, it gives CASSQDSVAGGPRQETQYF.

This clone has only a few counts. This chain uses TRBV2 with TRBJ2-7, with D perhaps TRBD2 (5 bases). Trimming shortened V by 6 bases and J by 3 bases, and 9 bases separated the two germline ends. CDR1 and CDR2 from the germline V gene are SNHLY and FYNNEI. The CDR3 spans 12 residues. As DNA, the CDR3 is TGTGCCAGCAGCGACCGGGGCTACGAGCAGTACTTC. The encoded protein is CASSDRGYEQYF.

For this clone: This specimen includes other DNA sequences encoding the same CDR3. V gene TRBV4-3 combines with J gene TRBJ2-5; possible D gene TRBD2, 6 bases. Trimming took 5 bases from V and 7 from J, leaving 23 bases between them. CDR1 and CDR2 (germline): LGHNA, YSLEER. The CDR3 has 16 amino acids. CDR3 loop: CASSSDFRELPRTQYF. DNA of the CDR3: TGCGCCAGCAGCTCCGACTTCCGGGAGCTGCCGCGGACCCAGTACTTC.

Comment on this clone: An end of the junction does not agree with germline; a read error may underlie this. V is TRBV7-7 and J is TRBJ2-5; possible D gene TRBD1, 6 bases. The CDR3 is made up of 13 amino acids. CDR1 is SSHAT, CDR2 FNYEAQ, per germline (reference sequence). The CDR3 reads CASSPPGAETQYF. CDR3 DNA sequence: TGTGCTAGCAGCCCTCCAGGGGCGGAGACCCAGTACTTC.

The gene calls are TRBV30 and TRBJ1-1, with D possibly TRBD1 on 5 matching bases. The CDR3 spans 13 residues. The V end lost 2 bases, the J end lost 5 bases, and 12 bases lay between the germline ends. Looked up from germline, CDR1 is GTSNPN and CDR2 is SVGIG (reference sequence). DNA of the CDR3: TGTGCCTGGAGTTCAGGGAAAGGAACTGAAGCTTTCTTT. This sequence encodes CAWSSGKGTEAFF.

DNA of the CDR3: TGTGCCAGTATCGAGGACAGGTACGAGCAGTACTTC. The encoded protein is CASIEDRYEQYF. The chain employs TRBV19 and TRBJ2-7, with 7 bases fitting TRBD1. V was pared by 7 bases and J by 4 bases, with 4 bases of the junction left unmatched. This CDR3 has 12 amino acids. Germline lookup yields CDR1 LNHDA and CDR2 SQIVND (reference sequence).

In its sample, this clone was seen a few times. The CDR3 sequence is CASRQPQGNDEQFF. The DNA for the CDR3 is TGTGCCAGCCGACAACCACAGGGGAACGATGAGCAGTTCTTC. The V gene is TRBV19, the J gene TRBJ2-1; TRBD1 aligns across 7 bases. J lost 8 bases, V lost 9 bases, and 13 bases had no gene match. The CDR3 is 14 amino acids. Germline V gene lookup returns CDR1 LNHDA and CDR2 SQIVND (reference sequence).

J is TRBJ2-7 and V is TRBV2; D is ambiguous. The CDR3 loop spans 12 amino acids. In germline, CDR1 is SNHLY, CDR2 FYNNEI. The ends were cut back, 6 bases at V and 2 bases at J, with 8 bases in the middle. CDR3 DNA: TGTGCCAGCAGGGGCGTCACCTACGAGCAGTACTTC. Translating it yields CASRGVTYEQYF.

As regards this clone: Here the CDR3 omits its conserved ending phenylalanine or tryptophan, so a read error is the likely source. This rearrangement joins TRBV29-1 to TRBJ1-5; TRBD1 aligns across 11 bases. V trimming: 7 bases; J trimming: 5 bases; junction bases outside the gene matches: 4. Germline V gene lookup returns CDR1 SQVTM and CDR2 ANQGSEA. There are 13 residues in the CDR3. The CDR3 region has the DNA TGCAGCGCGGCGGGACAGGGGGATCAGCCCCAGCATGTT. Translation gives CSAAGQGDQPQHV.

The V call is TRBV11-1, the J call TRBJ1-1; D gene unclear. CDR3 size: 13 residues. V shed 5 bases and J shed 6 bases, with 13 bases lying between them. Germline assignment: CDR1 SGHAT and CDR2 FQDESV (reference sequence). The CDR3 coding sequence is TGTGCCAGCAGCCTAGGTTGGCAGGCTGAAGCTTTCTTT. It translates to CASSLGWQAEAFF.

This chain connects TRBV7-6 to TRBJ2-2, with D uncertain. This CDR3 has 13 residues. CDR1 is SGHVS and CDR2 is FNYEAQ in the germline V gene. The V end lost 3 bases, the J end lost 6 bases, and 8 bases lay between the germline ends. This CDR3 is CASSFSVAGELFF. CDR3 bases: TGTGCCAGCAGCTTTTCGGTGGCCGGGGAGCTGTTTTTT.

The chain couples TRBV15 to TRBJ2-3; the D gene is possibly TRBD2 (5 bases). Trimming pared 8 bases from V and 0 bases from J, leaving 27 bases between. This CDR3 is built from 19 residues. Germline V CDR1 and CDR2: LNHNV, YYDKDF (reference sequence). The CDR3 sequence is CATLNKFGRGEASTDTQYF. CDR3 bases: TGTGCCACCCTCAACAAATTTGGACGGGGTGAAGCTAGCACAGATACGCAGTATTTT.

The V call is TRBV7-9, the J call TRBJ1-4; 11 nucleotides match TRBD1. Germline CDR1 and CDR2: SEHNR and FQNEAQ (reference sequence). This CDR3 is 17 amino acids long. The J segment lost 4 bases and the V segment lost 5 bases, leaving 9 bases of the junction unmatched. The CDR3 is CASSGTGGGEINEKLFF. The CDR3 DNA reads as TGTGCCAGCAGCGGGACAGGGGGAGGGGAAATTAATGAAAAACTGTTTTTT.

The chain combines TRBV7-2 with TRBJ2-3, with TRBD2 matching over 7 bases. The CDR3 loop spans 16 amino acids. Germline lookup yields CDR1 SGHTA and CDR2 FQGNSA. Germline trimming cut 2 bases from V and 0 bases from J; bases unmatched to any gene: 5. The CDR3 coding sequence is TGTGCCAGCAGCTTAAGGCCAGCGGGAAGCACAGATACGCAGTATTTT. Residues: CASSLRPAGSTDTQYF.

The gene calls are TRBV7-2 and TRBJ2-7; a weak D match, TRBD1 (6 bases). The CDR3 totals 15 residues. Trimming removed 2 bases at V and 2 bases at J, with 13 bases between. The germline CDR1 and CDR2 sequences are SGHTA and FQGNSA. CDR3 loop: CASSLKFDRTYEQYF. DNA of the CDR3: TGTGCCAGCAGCTTAAAGTTCGACAGGACCTACGAGCAGTACTTC.

V gene TRBV30 combines with J gene TRBJ1-4; 9 nucleotides agree with TRBD1. V trimming: 5 bases; J trimming: 8 bases; junction bases outside the gene matches: 9. The CDR3 is made up of 14 amino acids. Germline V lookup: CDR1 GTSNPN, CDR2 SVGIG (reference sequence). The CDR3 spells CAWGYRGHREKLFF. The DNA for the CDR3 is TGTGCCTGGGGCTACAGGGGGCACCGGGAAAAACTGTTTTTT. The whole variable domain, remainder taken from reference TRBV30 and TRBJ1-4, is SQTIHQWPATLVQPVGSPLSLECTVEGTSNPNLYWYRQAAGRGLQLLFYSVGIGQISSEVPQNLSASRPQDRQFILSSKKLLLSDSGFYLCAWGYRGHREKLFFGSGTQLSVL.

The rearrangement joins TRBV6-6 to TRBJ1-5, with 9 bases identical to TRBD1. With V trimmed by 5 bases and J by 5 bases, 4 bases remained unmatched. The CDR3 sequence is 14 residues long. Germline CDR1 reads MNHNY; CDR2 reads SVGAGI (reference sequence). CDR3 in amino acids: CASSRTGVDQPQHF. In nucleotides, the CDR3 is TGTGCCAGCAGTCGGACAGGGGTTGATCAGCCCCAGCATTTT.